This T cell receptor (beta chain) was recovered during a study of PD-1 blockade in classical Hodgkin lymphoma. Time point given: cycle 4 day 1 (C4D1), after 6 weeks of nivolumab. Each of the patients experienced relapse following autologous stem cell transplantation, and their brentuximab vedotin exposure differed. The CD8+ T cells came from thawed PBMCs through magnetic negative selection. This CDR3 contains 14 residues. Germline V gene lookup returns CDR1 LGHNA and CDR2 YSLEER. With 4 bases clipped from V and 3 bases from J, the junction kept 6 bases outside the gene matches. Generated by immunoSEQ multiplex PCR, the TCRdb table keeps only in-frame clones and is missing some. Of 5,000 to 7,000 clones listed, approximately 71% are singletons.

The chain is built from TRBV4-3 and TRBJ2-7, with TRBD1 matching 7 bases. Sequenced material: CD8+ T cells from blood, taken before the fourth cycle of nivolumab. The TCR sequence derives from a human donor with classical Hodgkin lymphoma. The CDR3 loop is CASSLGTDFYEQYF. The CDR3 nucleotides read TGCGCCAGCAGCCTAGGGACAGACTTCTACGAGCAGTACTTC.